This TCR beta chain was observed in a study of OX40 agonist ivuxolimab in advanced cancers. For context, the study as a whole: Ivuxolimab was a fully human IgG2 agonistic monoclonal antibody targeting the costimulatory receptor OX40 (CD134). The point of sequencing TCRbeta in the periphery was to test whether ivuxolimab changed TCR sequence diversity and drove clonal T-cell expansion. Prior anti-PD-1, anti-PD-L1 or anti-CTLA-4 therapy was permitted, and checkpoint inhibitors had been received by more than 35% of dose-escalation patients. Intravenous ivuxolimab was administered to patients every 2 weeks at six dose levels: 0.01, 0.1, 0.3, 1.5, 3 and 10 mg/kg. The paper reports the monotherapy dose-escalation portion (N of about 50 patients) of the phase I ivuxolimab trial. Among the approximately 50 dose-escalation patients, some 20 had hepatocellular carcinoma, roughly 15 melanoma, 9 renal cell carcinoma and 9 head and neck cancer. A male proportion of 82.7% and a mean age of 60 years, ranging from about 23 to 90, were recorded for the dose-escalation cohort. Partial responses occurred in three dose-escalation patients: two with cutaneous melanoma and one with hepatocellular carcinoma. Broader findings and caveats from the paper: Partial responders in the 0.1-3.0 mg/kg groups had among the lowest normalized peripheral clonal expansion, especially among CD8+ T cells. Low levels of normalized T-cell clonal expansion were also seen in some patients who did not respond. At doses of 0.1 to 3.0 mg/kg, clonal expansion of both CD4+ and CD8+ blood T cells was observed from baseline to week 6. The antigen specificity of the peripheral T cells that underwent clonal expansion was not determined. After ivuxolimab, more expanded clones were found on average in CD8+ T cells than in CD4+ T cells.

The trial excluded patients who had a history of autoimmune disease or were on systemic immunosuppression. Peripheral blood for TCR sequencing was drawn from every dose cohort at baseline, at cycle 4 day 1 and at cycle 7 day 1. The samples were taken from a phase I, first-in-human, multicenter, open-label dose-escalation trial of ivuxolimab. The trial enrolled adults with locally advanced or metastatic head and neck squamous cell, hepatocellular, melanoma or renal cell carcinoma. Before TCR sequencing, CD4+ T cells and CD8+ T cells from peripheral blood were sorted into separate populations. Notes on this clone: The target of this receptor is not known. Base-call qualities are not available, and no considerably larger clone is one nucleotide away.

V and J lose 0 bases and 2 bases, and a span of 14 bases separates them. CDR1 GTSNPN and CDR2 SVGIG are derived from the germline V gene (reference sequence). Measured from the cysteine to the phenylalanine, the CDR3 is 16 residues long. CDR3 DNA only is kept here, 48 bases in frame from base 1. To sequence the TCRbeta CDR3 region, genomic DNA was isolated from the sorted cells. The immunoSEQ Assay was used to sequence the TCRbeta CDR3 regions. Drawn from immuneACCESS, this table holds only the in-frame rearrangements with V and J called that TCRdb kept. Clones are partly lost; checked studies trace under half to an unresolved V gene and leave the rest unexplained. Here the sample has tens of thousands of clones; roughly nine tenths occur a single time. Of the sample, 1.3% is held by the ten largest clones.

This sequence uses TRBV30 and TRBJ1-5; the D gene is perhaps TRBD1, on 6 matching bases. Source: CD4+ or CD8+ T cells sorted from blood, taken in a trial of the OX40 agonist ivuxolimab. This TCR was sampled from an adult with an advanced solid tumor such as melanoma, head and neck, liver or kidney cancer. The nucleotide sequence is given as TGTGCCTGGAGTGTACGAGGCAGGGGAGGCAATCAGCCCCAGCATTTT. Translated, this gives CAWSVRGRGGNQPQHF. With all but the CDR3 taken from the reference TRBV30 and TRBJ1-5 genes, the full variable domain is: SQTIHQWPATLVQPVGSPLSLECTVEGTSNPNLYWYRQAAGRGLQLLFYSVGIGQISSEVPQNLSASRPQDRQFILSSKKLLLSDSGFYLCAWSVRGRGGNQPQHFGDGTRLSIL.